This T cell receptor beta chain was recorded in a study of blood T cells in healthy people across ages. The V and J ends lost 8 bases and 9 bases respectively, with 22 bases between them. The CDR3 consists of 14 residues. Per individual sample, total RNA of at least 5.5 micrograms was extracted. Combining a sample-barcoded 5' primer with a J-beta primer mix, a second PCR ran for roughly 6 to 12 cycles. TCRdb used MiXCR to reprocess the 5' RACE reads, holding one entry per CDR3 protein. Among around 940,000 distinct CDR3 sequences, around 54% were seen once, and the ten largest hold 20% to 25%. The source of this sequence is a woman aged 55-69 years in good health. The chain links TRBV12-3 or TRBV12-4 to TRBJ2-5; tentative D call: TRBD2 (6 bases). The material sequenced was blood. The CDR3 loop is CASSGLPNGWAQYF. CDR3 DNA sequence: TGTGCCAGCTCGGGACTCCCGAATGGATGGGCCCAGTACTTC.